This is a list of T cell receptor beta chains from one sample in a study of CD8 T cells in Susac syndrome. TCRdb ran MiXCR on the immunoSEQ multiplex PCR reads and lists one entry per CDR3 protein. The table lists 150,000 to 200,000 distinct CDR3 sequences, 90% to 97% of them singletons. Sequenced sample: CD4+ T cells from PBMCs. The origin of the receptors is a human donor with Susac syndrome. The CDR3 runs from the conserved cysteine through the conserved F or W. Fields, in order: clone size, V gene, D gene, CDR3 length, J gene, CDR3 DNA, CDR3 protein. A D gene is named only where the DNA matches it firmly. Expanded clones are given a class, and other clones once, few, many or no size at all.

once	TRBV20-1	TRBD2	14	TRBJ2-7	TGCAGTGCTAGAGCCGGGACTAGCGGGTACGAGCAGTACTTC	CSARAGTSGYEQYF
NA	TRBV7-8	TRBD1	16	TRBJ1-5	TGTGCCAGCAGCCAGATGGGACAGGGTAGCAATCAGCCCCAGCATTTT	CASSQMGQGSNQPQHF
NA	TRBV10-3	NA	13	TRBJ2-5	TGTGCCATCAGTGAGTCTGGGGAAGAGACCCAGTACTTC	CAISESGEETQYF
NA	TRBV7-9	TRBD1	13	TRBJ1-1	TGTGCCAGCAGCTCCGACAGGGGATTAGGGGCTTTCTTT	CASSSDRGLGAFF
NA	TRBV4-2	NA	14	TRBJ2-7	TGTGCCAGCAGCCAAGATGAGGGGTCCTACGAGCAGTACTTC	CASSQDEGSYEQYF
NA	TRBV30	NA	11	TRBJ2-3	TGTGCCTGGGCGCCGGCAGATACGCAGTATTTT	CAWAPADTQYF
NA	TRBV7-8	NA	14	TRBJ2-1	TGTGCCAGCAGCCTTAGCGCCCGCGACAATGAGCAGTTCTTC	CASSLSARDNEQFF
NA	TRBV2	NA	12	TRBJ1-2	TGTGCCAGGGGTACTGTCAACTATGGCTACACCTTC	CARGTVNYGYTF
NA	TRBV30	NA	13	TRBJ1-1	TGTGCCTGGAGTGTACAGGGTAGCACTGAAGCTTTCTTT	CAWSVQGSTEAFF
NA	TRBV12-3/TRBV12-4	TRBD2	14	TRBJ2-1	TGTGCCAGCAGTCTGGACGGGGGAGGGAATGAGCAGTTCTTC	CASSLDGGGNEQFF
NA	TRBV4-3	NA	14	TRBJ2-5	TGCGCCAGCAGCCATTCAGGGGTTGGAGAGACCCAGTACTTC	CASSHSGVGETQYF
once	TRBV7-2	TRBD2	15	TRBJ2-4	TGTGCCAGCAGCGATAGCCCCAGCGGGAGGAACATTCAGTACTTC	CASSDSPSGRNIQYF
once	TRBV2	NA	17	TRBJ2-7	TGTGCCAGCAGTGACCCGTCGGAAGTCCGAACATCCTACGAGCAGTACTTC	CASSDPSEVRTSYEQYF